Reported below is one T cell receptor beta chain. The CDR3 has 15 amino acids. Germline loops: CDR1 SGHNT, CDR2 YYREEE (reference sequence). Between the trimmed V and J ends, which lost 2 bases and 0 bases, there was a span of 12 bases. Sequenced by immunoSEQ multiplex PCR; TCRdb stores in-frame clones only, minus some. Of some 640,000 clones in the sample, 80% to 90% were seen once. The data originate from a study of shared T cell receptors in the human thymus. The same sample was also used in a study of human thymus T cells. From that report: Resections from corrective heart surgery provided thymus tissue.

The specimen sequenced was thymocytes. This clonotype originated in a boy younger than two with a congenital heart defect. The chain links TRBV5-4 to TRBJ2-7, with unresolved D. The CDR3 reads CASSLQSQTSYEQYF. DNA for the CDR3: TGTGCCAGCAGCTTACAGTCACAGACCTCCTACGAGCAGTACTTC.